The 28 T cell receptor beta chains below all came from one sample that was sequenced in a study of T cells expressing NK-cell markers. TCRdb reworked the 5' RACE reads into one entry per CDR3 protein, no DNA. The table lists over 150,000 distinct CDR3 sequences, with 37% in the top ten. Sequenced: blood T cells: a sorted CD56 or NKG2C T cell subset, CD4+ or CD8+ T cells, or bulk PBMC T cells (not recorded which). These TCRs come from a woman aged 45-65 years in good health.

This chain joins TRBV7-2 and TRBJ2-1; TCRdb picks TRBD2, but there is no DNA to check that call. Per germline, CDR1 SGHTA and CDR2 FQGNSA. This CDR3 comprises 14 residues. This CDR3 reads CASGSRGSYNEQFF.

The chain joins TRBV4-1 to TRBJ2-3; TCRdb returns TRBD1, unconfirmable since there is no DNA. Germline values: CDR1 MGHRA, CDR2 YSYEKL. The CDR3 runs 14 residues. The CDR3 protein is CASRGQGAIDTQYF.

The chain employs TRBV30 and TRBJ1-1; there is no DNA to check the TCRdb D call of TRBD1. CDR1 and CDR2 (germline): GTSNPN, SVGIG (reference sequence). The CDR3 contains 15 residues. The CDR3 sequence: CAWSVSAGEDTEAFF.

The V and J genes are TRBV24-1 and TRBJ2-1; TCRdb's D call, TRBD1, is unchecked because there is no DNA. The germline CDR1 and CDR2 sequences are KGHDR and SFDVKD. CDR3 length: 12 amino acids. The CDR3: CATSAAGQEQFF.

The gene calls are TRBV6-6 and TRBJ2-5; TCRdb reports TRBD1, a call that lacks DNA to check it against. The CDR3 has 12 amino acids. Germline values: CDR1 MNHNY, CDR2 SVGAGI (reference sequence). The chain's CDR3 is CASGTGGETQYF.

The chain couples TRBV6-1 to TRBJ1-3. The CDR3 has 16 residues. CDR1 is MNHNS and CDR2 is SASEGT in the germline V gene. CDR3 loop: CASSEALFLLGNTIYF.

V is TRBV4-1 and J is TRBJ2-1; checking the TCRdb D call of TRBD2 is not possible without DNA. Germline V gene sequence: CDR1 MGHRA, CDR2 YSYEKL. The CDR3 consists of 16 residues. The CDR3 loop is CASSQERDSPLNEQFF.

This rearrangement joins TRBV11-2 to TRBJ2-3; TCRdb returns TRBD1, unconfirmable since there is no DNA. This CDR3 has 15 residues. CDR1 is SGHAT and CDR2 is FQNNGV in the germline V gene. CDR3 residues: CASSLVGDDTDTQYF.

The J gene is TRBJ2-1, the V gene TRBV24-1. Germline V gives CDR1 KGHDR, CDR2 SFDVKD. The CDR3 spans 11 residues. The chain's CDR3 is CATSAALQQFF.

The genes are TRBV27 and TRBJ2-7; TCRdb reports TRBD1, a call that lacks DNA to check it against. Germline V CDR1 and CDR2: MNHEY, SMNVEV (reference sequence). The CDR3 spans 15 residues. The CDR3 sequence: CASSTTGFNSYEQYF.

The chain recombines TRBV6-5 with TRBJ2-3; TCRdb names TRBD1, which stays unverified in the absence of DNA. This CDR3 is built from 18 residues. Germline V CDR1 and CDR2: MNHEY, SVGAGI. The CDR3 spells CASSYLRGGQGVWDTQYF.

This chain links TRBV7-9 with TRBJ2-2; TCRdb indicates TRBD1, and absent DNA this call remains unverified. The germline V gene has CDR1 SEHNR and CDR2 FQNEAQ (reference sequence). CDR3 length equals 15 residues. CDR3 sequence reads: CASSLLAGQAGELFF.

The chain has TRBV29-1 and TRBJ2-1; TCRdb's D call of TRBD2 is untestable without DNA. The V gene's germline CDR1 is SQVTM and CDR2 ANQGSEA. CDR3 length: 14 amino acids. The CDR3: CSVGGGNLYNEQFF.

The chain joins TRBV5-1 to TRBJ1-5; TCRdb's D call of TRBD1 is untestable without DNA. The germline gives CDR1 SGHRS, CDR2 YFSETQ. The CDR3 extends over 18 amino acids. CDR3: CASSYPLGQGKRNQPQHF.

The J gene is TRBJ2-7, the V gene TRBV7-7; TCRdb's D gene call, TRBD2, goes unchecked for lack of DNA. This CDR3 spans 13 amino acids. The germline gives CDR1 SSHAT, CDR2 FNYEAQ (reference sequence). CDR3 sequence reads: CASSPSISGEQYF.

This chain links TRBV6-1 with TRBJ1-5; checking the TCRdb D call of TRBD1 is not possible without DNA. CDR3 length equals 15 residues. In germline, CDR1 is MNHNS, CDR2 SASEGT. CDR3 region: CASSEGDRVNQPQHF.

CDR3 residues: CASSPERERGLWETQYF. The gene calls are TRBV12-3 or TRBV12-4 and TRBJ2-5; absent DNA, TCRdb's TRBD1 call cannot be checked. The CDR3 extends over 17 amino acids.

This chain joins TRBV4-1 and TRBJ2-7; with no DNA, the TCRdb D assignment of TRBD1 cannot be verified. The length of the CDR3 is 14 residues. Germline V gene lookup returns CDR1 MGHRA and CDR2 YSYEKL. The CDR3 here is CASSQEAQPGEQYF.

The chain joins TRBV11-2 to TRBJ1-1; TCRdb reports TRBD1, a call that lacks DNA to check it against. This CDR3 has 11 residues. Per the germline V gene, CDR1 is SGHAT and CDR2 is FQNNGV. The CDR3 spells CASSFRGKAFF.

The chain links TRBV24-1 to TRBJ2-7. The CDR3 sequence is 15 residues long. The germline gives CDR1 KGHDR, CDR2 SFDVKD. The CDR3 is CATSDQQSASDEQYF.

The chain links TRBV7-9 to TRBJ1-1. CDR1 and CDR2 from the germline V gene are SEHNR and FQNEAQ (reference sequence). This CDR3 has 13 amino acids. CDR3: CASDEGSGSEAFF.

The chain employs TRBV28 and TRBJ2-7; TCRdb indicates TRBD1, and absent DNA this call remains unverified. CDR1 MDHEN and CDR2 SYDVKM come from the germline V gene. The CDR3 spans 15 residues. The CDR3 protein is CASSLGSGGIYEQYF.

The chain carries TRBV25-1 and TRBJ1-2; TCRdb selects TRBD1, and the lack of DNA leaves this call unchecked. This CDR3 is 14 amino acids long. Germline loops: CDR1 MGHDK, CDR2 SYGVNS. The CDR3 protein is CASSEYGQGNGYTF.

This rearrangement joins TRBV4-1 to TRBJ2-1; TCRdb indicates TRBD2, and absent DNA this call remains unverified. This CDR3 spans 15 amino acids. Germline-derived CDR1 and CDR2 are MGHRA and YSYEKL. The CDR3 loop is CASSQVAADSNEQFF.

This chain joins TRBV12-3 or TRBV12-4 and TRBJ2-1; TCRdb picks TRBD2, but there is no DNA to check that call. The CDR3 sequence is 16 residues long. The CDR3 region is CASSLSPSPRYNEQFF.

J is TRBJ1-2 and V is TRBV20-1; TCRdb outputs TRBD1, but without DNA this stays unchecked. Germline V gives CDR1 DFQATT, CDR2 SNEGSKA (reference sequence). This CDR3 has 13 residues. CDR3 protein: CSAPPTVSYGYTF.

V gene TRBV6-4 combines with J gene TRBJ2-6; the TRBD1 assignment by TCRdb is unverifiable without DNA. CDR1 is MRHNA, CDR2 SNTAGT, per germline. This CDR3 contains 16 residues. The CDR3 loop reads CASSSGQSSGANVLTF.

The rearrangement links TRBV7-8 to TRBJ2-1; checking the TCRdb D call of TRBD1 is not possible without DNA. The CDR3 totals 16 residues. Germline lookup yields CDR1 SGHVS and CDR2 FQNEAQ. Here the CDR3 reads CASSSPAGTGDNEQFF.